The 8 T cell receptor beta chains below come from one sample, sequenced in a study of blood T cells in healthy people across ages. For the second PCR, which ran for roughly 7 to 11 cycles, a sample-barcoded 5' primer and a J-beta primer mix were used. TCRdb itself ran the 5' RACE reads through MiXCR, one entry per CDR3 protein. The sample has 1.5 million to 2 million distinct CDR3 sequences; approximately 50% are singletons. Sequenced: blood. The source of these receptors is a woman in her 40s in good health.

The chain recombines TRBV12-3 or TRBV12-4 with TRBJ2-1, with D unclear. V lost 1 base to trimming and J lost 12 bases, with 7 bases between them. The CDR3 contains 11 residues. CDR3 protein: CASSLGVVQFF. Written as DNA, the CDR3 is TGTGCCAGCAGTTTAGGAGTAGTGCAGTTCTTC.

This chain joins TRBV6-5 and TRBJ2-7; possible D gene TRBD2, 6 bases. The germline V gene has CDR1 MNHEY and CDR2 SVGAGI. V was trimmed by 0 bases and J by 3 bases, leaving 18 bases between them. There are 17 residues in the CDR3. CDR3: CASSYSTLGTANYEQYF. CDR3 DNA: TGTGCCAGCAGTTACTCAACTCTAGGGACTGCGAACTACGAGCAGTACTTC.

The CDR3 loop is CATSDPRLAGAHNEQFF. As DNA, the CDR3 is TGTGCCACCAGTGATCCTCGACTAGCGGGGGCTCACAATGAGCAGTTCTTC. This chain connects TRBV24-1 to TRBJ2-1; 12 bases agree with TRBD2. Unmatched junction bases numbered 7, after V lost 3 bases and J lost 5 bases. This CDR3 has 17 residues. Germline values: CDR1 KGHDR, CDR2 SFDVKD.

The gene calls are TRBV6-2 or TRBV6-3 and TRBJ1-5; no clear D. Germline CDR1 and CDR2: MNHEY and SVGEGT. This CDR3 comprises 15 residues. V was shortened by 2 bases and J by 1 base, with 9 bases between the two germline ends. CDR3 amino acids: CASSYAGISNQPQHF. CDR3 coding DNA: TGTGCCAGCAGTTACGCTGGGATAAGCAATCAGCCCCAGCATTTT.

V usage is TRBV13 and J usage is TRBJ2-3, with D tentatively TRBD1 (5 bases). In germline, CDR1 is PRHDT, CDR2 FYEKMQ (reference sequence). The germline V and J ends were trimmed by 5 bases and 0 bases, with 15 bases remaining between them. The CDR3 is made up of 16 amino acids. The CDR3 nucleotides are TGTGCCAGCAGCCACCTAGGGGCGGACAGCACAGATACGCAGTATTTT. Its protein product is CASSHLGADSTDTQYF.

This clonotype occurred a few times. V gene TRBV7-2 combines with J gene TRBJ2-5, with TRBD2 matching 8 bases. The CDR3 covers 17 residues. Trimming at V came to 0 bases and at J to 0 bases, leaving 6 bases not matched to a gene. In germline, CDR1 is SGHTA, CDR2 FQGNSA. The CDR3 region is CASSLASGGPNQETQYF. The CDR3 coding sequence is TGTGCCAGCAGCTTAGCGTCGGGGGGGCCTAACCAAGAGACCCAGTACTTC.

The chain links TRBV12-3 or TRBV12-4 to TRBJ2-5, with D possibly called TRBD1 or TRBD2 (6 bases each). The CDR3 has 14 amino acids. V was cut by 5 bases and J by 11 bases, with 21 bases left in between. The CDR3 nucleotides are TGTGCCAGCAGTCCAACCGGACAGCGGAGGGAGCAGTACTTC. Translating gives CASSPTGQRREQYF.

This clonotype was found a few times. The chain combines TRBV5-1 with TRBJ1-4; 7 bases are a match to TRBD1. Germline lookup yields CDR1 SGHRS and CDR2 YFSETQ. Losses at the gene ends were 4 bases for V and 1 base for J; bases not matched to a gene: 4. CDR3 length: 15 residues. As DNA, the CDR3 is TGCGCCAGCAGCAGGGGACAGCAAACTAATGAAAAACTGTTTTTT. Residues: CASSRGQQTNEKLFF. Looking up the rest from reference TRBV5-1 and TRBJ1-4 gives the full variable domain: KAGVTQTPRYLIKTRGQQVTLSCSPISGHRSVSWYQQTPGQGLQFLFEYFSETQRNKGNFPGRFSGRQFSNSRSEMNVSTLELGDSALYLCASSRGQQTNEKLFFGSGTQLSVL.